Detailed here is one T cell receptor (beta chain). This sample stems from a study of blood T cell repertoires in COVID-19. Study summary: Spain, Italy and the United States supplied samples that represented acute and convalescent COVID-19. From T cells, B-cell-depleted T cells, or PBMCs came the material, which was cDNA or gDNA.

Per the authors' pipeline: The authors estimated nucleated cell counts from reference gene primer amplification. The protocol was immunoSEQ multiplex PCR, while the TCRdb copy is restricted to in-frame clones and leaves out a portion. The D gene and trimming were derived from the DNA, and the V and J assignments and clone size from that table. The sample includes about 100,000 clones, 80% of them seen just once. The J segment lost 5 bases and the V segment lost 1 base, leaving 3 bases of the junction unmatched. This CDR3 has 14 amino acids. Germline assignment: CDR1 SGHNT and CDR2 YYREEE (reference sequence).

The TCR originated in an older woman with acute or convalescent COVID-19. Material: peripheral blood. The chain employs TRBV5-4 and TRBJ1-1, with 9 bases lining up with TRBD1. DNA for the CDR3: TGTGCCAGCAGCTTGAGGGACAGGGTGACTGAAGCTTTCTTT. As protein: CASSLRDRVTEAFF.